This T cell receptor (beta chain) was recovered during a study of blood T cell repertoires in COVID-19. Study-wide background: Sites across the United States, Italy and Spain contributed samples from acute and convalescent COVID-19. Sample material is recorded as cDNA or gDNA derived from T cells, B-cell-depleted T cells, or PBMCs.

Germline CDR1 and CDR2: LNHDA and SQIVND (reference sequence). This CDR3 is 13 amino acids long. Unmatched junction bases numbered 12, after V lost 8 bases and J lost 10 bases. Authors' analysis steps: How many nucleated cells were present was estimated from reference gene primer amplification. Profiled with immunoSEQ multiplex PCR; TCRdb holds only in-frame clones, not every one. V, J and clone size reflect that table, while D and trimming were determined from the DNA. The sample contains fewer than 250,000 clones, about 83% of which appear only once. The V call is TRBV19, the J call TRBJ1-1; TRBD1 agrees at 8 bases. The sequence derives from a middle-aged woman with active or convalescent COVID-19. Sequencing was performed on peripheral blood. The CDR3 spells CASGRAGGSGAFF. DNA of the CDR3: TGTGCCAGTGGAAGAGCAGGGGGCAGTGGAGCTTTCTTT. The full variable domain, its missing parts supplied by reference TRBV19 and TRBJ1-1, is DGGITQSPKYLFRKEGQNVTLSCEQNLNHDAMYWYRQDPGQGLRLIYYSQIVNDFQKGDIAEGYSVSREKKESFPLTVTSAQKNPTAFYLCASGRAGGSGAFFGQGTRLTVV.